Detailed here is one T cell receptor beta chain. Its recognized antigen is unknown. No much larger clone is present one base from it, and per-base qualities are unavailable. The method behind the library was RACE. These reads were obtained on a NextSeq 500. During library preparation, unique molecular identifiers were attached to individual cDNA molecules so that TCRs could be counted quantitatively and reproducibly. From each blood RNA sample, both TCR alpha and TCR beta chains were sequenced. The study's processing was this. A median of about 87,000 TCRs per sample was observed, with a range of 23,224 to 690,600. The Decombinator software suite was used to annotate the V, J and CDR3 of the TCR reads. For the PS versus PT1 abundance plots, all samples were subsampled to the same number of TCRs (28,000). Expanded TCRs were defined as absent before sensitization and observed at least eight times at the 2-week time point. Clones were called with MiXCR by TCRdb after fastp trimmed the public reads at Q25, and only in-frame beta chains were retained. Identical CDR3 protein sequences are pooled into one entry, listed with their most common genes and DNA. TCRdb, not the authors, supplied the V and J calls. The sample records more than 250,000 distinct CDR3 sequences, approximately 8.6% of which are singletons. Roughly 2.5% of the sample lies in the top ten.

The time point label of this sample denotes: pre-sensitization, week 0. The treatment or condition label on this specimen signifies: therapeutic diphenylcyclopropenone sensitization with weekly scalp DPC. Blood at each patch-test visit was drawn before the patch test was applied. Eligible patients were aged 18 to 70, diagnosed with alopecia, deemed suitable for DPC therapy, and excluded if pregnant. Unfractionated whole blood was collected in Tempus Blood RNA tubes, and total RNA was extracted from that blood. The sample originates from a study of human T cells and chemical hapten exposure (dated by TCRdb to the early 2020s). Concerning the study at large: For sensitization, 2% DPC in acetone was applied to a 2 cm by 2 cm area of upper inner arm skin. This study followed changes in the peripheral blood TCR repertoire in vivo during primary and secondary sensitization of alopecia patients to the hapten diphenylcyclopropenone (DPC). Blood for TCR sequencing was provided by twenty-nine alopecia patients at one to four time points (pre-sensitization, 2, 6 and 24 weeks). Blood samples were taken from patients before sensitization (week 0) and then at 2, 6 and about 24 weeks after DPC sensitization. Alopecia areata with under or over 50% scalp involvement, alopecia totalis and alopecia universalis were represented in the patient cohort, which was mostly female. Patch testing was done on the upper back using Finn chambers containing 0.01% DPC, and results were scored after 6 days according to International Contact Dermatitis Research Group standards. The libraries were sequenced as a pool, and the TCR yield per sample differed mostly because of small variations in library volumes within the pool. Patients additionally received weekly therapeutic DPC doses to the scalp throughout the roughly 23-week study period. Results the study describes overall, beyond this receptor: Because every patient had alopecia, a presumed autoimmune disease, the patients' immune response might differ from that of healthy individuals. A positive correlation was found between the number of PT1 expanded TCRs and patch test score, with significance reached at thresholds 8, 16 and 32 but not 4. DPC sensitization did not change how many TCRs were above 1 in 1000 frequency, and no evidence was found of alterations in global repertoire structure. Compared with pre-sensitization or healthy control sets, expanded TCRs formed significantly more large CDR3 similarity clusters, which is consistent with antigen-driven responses. Repeated subsampling changed both the strength of the expansion versus patch-test correlation and the threshold at which the correlation became significant.

Relative to germline, V is 4 bases shorter and J is 6 bases shorter, with 12 bases between their ends. There are 13 amino acids in the CDR3, from cysteine to phenylalanine inclusive. Only the CDR3 DNA stays, 39 bases, in frame from base 1. The germline V gene (reference sequence) supplies CDR1 LGHDT and CDR2 YNNKEL. This sample comprised whole blood, obtained in connection with sensitization to the hapten diphenylcyclopropenone (DPC). The chain is made from TRBV3-1 and TRBJ1-1; the D gene is perhaps TRBD1, from 6 matching bases. This receptor was obtained from a woman aged 40-49 years with alopecia areata. Some clones in this sample may be carry-over from other donors' samples. The sequence in DNA is TGTGCCAGCAGCCTCCGGACAGTCGCTGAAGCTTTCTTT. This sequence encodes CASSLRTVAEAFF.